Each of the 2 T cell receptor beta chains below was sequenced from the same sample in a study of identical twins. TCRdb re-called the 5' RACE reads through MiXCR, storing one row per CDR3 protein. The repertoire includes 540,000 or so distinct CDR3 sequences, around 20% of them detected once, and more than 0.4% sits in the top ten. The sample also formed part of further work on yellow fever vaccine responses in identical twins.

The specimen was CD4+ T cells sorted from blood. Receptors were obtained from a woman aged 18-29 years in good health.

This sequence joins TRBV6-5 and TRBJ1-5; no clear D. V lost 0 bases, J lost 3 bases, and 6 bases lay in between. From germline, CDR1 is MNHEY and CDR2 SVGAGI. The CDR3 runs 14 residues. CDR3 residues: CASSYSGNNQPQHF. In nucleotides, the CDR3 is TGTGCCAGCAGTTACTCCGGGAACAATCAGCCCCAGCATTTT.

This clonotype came up a few times. The chain couples TRBV5-5 to TRBJ2-3, with TRBD1 as a possible D gene (6 bases). Trimming pared 3 bases from V and 9 bases from J, leaving 20 bases between. Germline V lookup: CDR1 SGHKS, CDR2 YYEKEE (reference sequence). The CDR3 spans 15 residues. CDR3 amino acids: CASSSTGLSQMTQYF. CDR3 nucleotides: TGTGCCAGCAGCTCGACAGGATTGTCTCAGATGACGCAGTATTTT.